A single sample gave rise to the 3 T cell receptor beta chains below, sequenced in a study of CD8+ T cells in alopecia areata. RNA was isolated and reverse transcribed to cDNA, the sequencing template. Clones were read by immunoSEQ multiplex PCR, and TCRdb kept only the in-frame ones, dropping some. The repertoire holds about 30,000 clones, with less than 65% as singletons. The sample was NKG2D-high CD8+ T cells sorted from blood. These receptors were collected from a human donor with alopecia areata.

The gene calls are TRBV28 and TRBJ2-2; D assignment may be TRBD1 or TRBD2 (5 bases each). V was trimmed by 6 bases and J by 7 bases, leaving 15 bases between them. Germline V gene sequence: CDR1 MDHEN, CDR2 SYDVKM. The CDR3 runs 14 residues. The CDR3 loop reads CASSLPGRGGELFF. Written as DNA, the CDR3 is TGTGCCAGCAGCCTACCGGGGCGTGGCGGGGAGCTGTTTTTT.

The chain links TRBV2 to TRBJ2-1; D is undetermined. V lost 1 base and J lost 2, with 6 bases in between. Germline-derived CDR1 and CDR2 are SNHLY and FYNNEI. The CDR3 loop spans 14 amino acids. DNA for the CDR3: TGTGCCAGCAGTGAAGGGGCCGCCTACAATGAGCAGTTCTTC. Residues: CASSEGAAYNEQFF.

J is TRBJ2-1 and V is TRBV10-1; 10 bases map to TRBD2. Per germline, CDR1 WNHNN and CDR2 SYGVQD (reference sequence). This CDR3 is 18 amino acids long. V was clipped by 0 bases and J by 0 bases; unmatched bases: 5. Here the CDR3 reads CASSESGAGGISYNEQFF. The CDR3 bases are TGCGCCAGCAGTGAGTCAGGAGCGGGAGGGATCTCCTACAATGAGCAGTTCTTC.